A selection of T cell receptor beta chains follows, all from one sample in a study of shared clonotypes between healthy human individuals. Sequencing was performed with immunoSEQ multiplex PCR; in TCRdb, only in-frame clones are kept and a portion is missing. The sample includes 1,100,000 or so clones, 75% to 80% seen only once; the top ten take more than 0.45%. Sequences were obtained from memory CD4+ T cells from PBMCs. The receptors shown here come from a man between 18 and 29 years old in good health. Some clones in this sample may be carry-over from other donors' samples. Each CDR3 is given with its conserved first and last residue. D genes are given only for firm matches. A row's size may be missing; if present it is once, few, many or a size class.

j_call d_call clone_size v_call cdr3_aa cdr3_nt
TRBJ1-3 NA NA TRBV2 CASSGGHSGNTIYF TGTGCCAGCAGTGGGGGTCACTCTGGAAACACCATATATTTT
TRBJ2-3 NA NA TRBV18 CASMTGPDTQYF TGTGCCAGCATGACGGGGCCAGATACGCAGTATTTT
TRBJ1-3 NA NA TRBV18 CASSRLTLSAGDSGNTIYF TGTGCCAGCTCCCGACTTACGCTCTCCGCGGGGGACTCTGGAAACACCATATATTTT
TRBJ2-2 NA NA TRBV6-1 CASSESRPGTGELFF TGTGCCAGCAGTGAAAGTCGACCGGGCACCGGGGAGCTGTTTTTT
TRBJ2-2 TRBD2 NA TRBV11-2 CASSSRTSGRAGAGELFF TGTGCCAGCAGCTCCCGGACTAGCGGGAGGGCCGGGGCCGGGGAGCTGTTTTTT
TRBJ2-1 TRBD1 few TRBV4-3 CASSAQGVSNEQFF TGCGCCAGCAGCGCTCAGGGGGTGTCCAATGAGCAGTTCTTC
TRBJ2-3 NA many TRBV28 CASRIGGGRDTQYF TGTGCCAGCAGAATAGGGGGGGGAAGAGATACGCAGTATTTT
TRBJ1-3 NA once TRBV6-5 CASIGPTWGANTIYF TGTGCCAGCATTGGACCAACTTGGGGGGCAAACACCATATATTTT
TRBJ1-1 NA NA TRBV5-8 CASSLIGRDTEAFF TGTGCCAGCAGCTTGATCGGGCGGGATACTGAAGCTTTCTTT
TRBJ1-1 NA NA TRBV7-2 CASSPQVEVGEAFF TGTGCCAGCAGCCCCCAGGTCGAGGTCGGTGAAGCTTTCTTT
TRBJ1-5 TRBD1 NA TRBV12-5 CASADGQGDQPQHF TGTGCTAGTGCCGATGGACAGGGCGATCAGCCCCAGCATTTT
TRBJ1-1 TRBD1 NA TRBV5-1 CASSLGDREGAEAFF TGCGCCAGCAGCTTGGGGGACAGGGAAGGGGCCGAAGCTTTCTTT
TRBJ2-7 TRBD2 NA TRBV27 CASSFGSGIQYEQYF TGTGCCAGCAGTTTTGGTAGCGGGATTCAGTACGAGCAGTACTTC
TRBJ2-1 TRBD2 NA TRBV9 CASSVVGTSGFYEQFF TGTGCCAGCAGCGTAGTAGGGACTAGCGGGTTCTATGAGCAGTTCTTC
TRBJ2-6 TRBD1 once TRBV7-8 CASSRQGAPGANVLTF TGTGCCAGCAGCAGACAGGGTGCCCCTGGGGCCAACGTCCTGACTTTC
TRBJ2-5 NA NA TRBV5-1 CASSLVGGEETQYF TGCGCCAGCAGCTTGGTGGGAGGAGAAGAGACCCAGTACTTC
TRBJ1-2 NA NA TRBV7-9 CASSLIPSGYTF TGTGCCAGCAGCTTAATCCCAAGTGGCTACACCTTC
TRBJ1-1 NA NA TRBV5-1 CASSLALVGAGAFF TGCGCCAGCAGCTTGGCCCTTGTTGGGGCTGGGGCTTTCTTT
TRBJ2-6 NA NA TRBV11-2 CASKRGAPGANVLTF TGTGCCAGCAAGAGGGGGGCGCCCGGGGCCAACGTCCTGACTTTC
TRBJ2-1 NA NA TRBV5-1 CASSPFAANEQFF TGCGCCAGCTCTCCGTTTGCCGCGAATGAGCAGTTCTTC
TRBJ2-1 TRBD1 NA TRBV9 CASSSQGQIYNEQFF TGTGCCAGCAGCTCTCAGGGACAGATTTACAATGAGCAGTTCTTC
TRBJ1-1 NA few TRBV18 CASSLGPAGNTEAFF TGTGCCAGCTCACTGGGACCCGCAGGGAACACTGAAGCTTTCTTT
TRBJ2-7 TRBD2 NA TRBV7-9 CASSRLAGGVYEQYF TGTGCCAGCAGCAGACTAGCGGGAGGCGTTTACGAGCAGTACTTC
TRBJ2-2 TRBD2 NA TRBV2 CASSLTAGGGTGELFF TGTGCCAGCAGTCTGACAGCGGGAGGGGGGACCGGGGAGCTGTTTTTT
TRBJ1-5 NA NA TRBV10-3 CAISELHDQPQHF TGTGCCATCAGTGAACTACACGATCAGCCCCAGCATTTT
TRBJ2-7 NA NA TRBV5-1 CASSLRAEASGGEQYF TGCGCCAGCAGCTTGCGGGCGGAGGCCTCCGGCGGCGAGCAGTACTTC
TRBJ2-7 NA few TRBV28 CASSRVSTYEQYF TGTGCCAGCAGCCGAGTCTCAACCTACGAGCAGTACTTC
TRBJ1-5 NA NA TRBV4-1 CASSQGIFVHQPQHF TGCGCCAGCAGCCAAGGGATATTTGTGCATCAGCCCCAGCATTTT
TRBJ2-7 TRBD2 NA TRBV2 CASSEASGRGGSYEQYF TGTGCCAGCAGTGAAGCAAGCGGGAGGGGGGGATCCTACGAGCAGTACTTC
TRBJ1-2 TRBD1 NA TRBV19 CASSTSHGTGGDYGYTF TGTGCCAGTAGTACCTCCCATGGGACAGGGGGCGACTATGGCTACACCTTC
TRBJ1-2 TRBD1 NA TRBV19 CASSPTTGPYGYTF TGTGCCAGTAGTCCAACGACAGGGCCCTATGGCTACACCTTC
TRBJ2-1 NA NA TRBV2 CASSAWRANEQFF TGTGCCAGCAGCGCCTGGAGAGCTAATGAGCAGTTCTTC
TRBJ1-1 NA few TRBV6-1 CASGWMNTEAFF TGTGCCAGCGGGTGGATGAACACTGAAGCTTTCTTT
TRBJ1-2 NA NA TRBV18 CASSLFDGERGYGYTF TGTGCCAGCTCACTCTTCGACGGGGAAAGAGGCTATGGCTACACCTTC
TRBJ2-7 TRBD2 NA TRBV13 CASSHLAGYEQYF TGTGCCAGCAGCCACCTAGCGGGCTACGAGCAGTACTTC
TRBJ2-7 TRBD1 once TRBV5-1 CASSSRPDRDEQYF TGCGCCAGCAGCTCACGCCCCGACAGGGACGAGCAGTACTTC
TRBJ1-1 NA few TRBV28 CASSGPRQVLNTEAFF TGTGCCAGCAGCGGACCCCGACAGGTCCTGAACACTGAAGCTTTCTTT
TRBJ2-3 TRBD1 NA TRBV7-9 CASSSWTGVTDTQYF TGTGCCAGCAGCTCATGGACAGGGGTCACAGATACGCAGTATTTT
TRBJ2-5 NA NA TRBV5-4 CASSFEVDQETQYF TGTGCCAGCAGCTTCGAGGTAGACCAAGAGACCCAGTACTTC
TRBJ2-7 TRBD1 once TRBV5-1 CASSLEGRDRVDEQYF TGCGCCAGCAGCTTGGAAGGTCGAGACAGGGTGGACGAGCAGTACTTC
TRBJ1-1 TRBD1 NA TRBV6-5 CASSYRQGHTEAFF TGTGCCAGCAGTTACCGACAGGGACACACTGAAGCTTTCTTT
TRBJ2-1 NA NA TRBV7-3 CASSHASDSFNEQFF TGTGCCAGCAGCCATGCATCCGACAGTTTCAATGAGCAGTTCTTC
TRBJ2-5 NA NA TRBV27 CASSVRRQETQYF TGTGCCAGCAGTGTTCGCCGGCAAGAGACCCAGTACTTC
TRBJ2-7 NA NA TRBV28 CASSSVPYEQYF TGTGCCAGCAGCTCGGTTCCCTACGAGCAGTACTTC
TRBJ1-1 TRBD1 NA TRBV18 CASSRDRVETEAFF TGTGCCAGCTCACGTGACAGGGTCGAGACTGAAGCTTTCTTT
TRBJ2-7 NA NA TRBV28 CASSKPGEGVWEQYF TGTGCCAGCAGCAAGCCGGGAGAGGGGGTTTGGGAGCAGTACTTC
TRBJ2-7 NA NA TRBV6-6 CASSYAGTYEQYF TGTGCCAGCAGTTACGCAGGGACCTACGAGCAGTACTTC
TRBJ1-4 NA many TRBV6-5 CASSNPDSPKLFF TGTGCCAGCAGTAATCCGGACAGCCCCAAACTGTTTTTT
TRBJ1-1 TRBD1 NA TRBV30 CAWRPGTGEPWDTEAFF TGTGCCTGGAGGCCCGGGACAGGGGAACCGTGGGACACTGAAGCTTTCTTT
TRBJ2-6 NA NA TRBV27 CASRTPHSGANVLTF TGTGCCAGCAGGACTCCACACTCTGGGGCCAACGTCCTGACTTTC
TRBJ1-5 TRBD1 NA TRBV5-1 CASSPGQGRQPQHF TGCGCCAGCAGCCCGGGACAGGGAAGGCAGCCCCAGCATTTT
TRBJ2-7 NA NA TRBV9 CASSAEAWAYEQYF TGTGCCAGCAGCGCGGAGGCCTGGGCCTACGAGCAGTACTTC
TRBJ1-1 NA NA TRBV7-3 CASSSDRWNTEAFF TGTGCCAGCAGCTCAGACAGGTGGAACACTGAAGCTTTCTTT